The present T cell receptor beta chain was sequenced within a study of T cell responses to AZD1222 COVID-19 vaccine. Data came from immunoSEQ multiplex PCR; TCRdb stores just in-frame clones and leaves some out. The sample holds around 150,000 clones; approximately 91% are singletons and the top ten take less than 6.5%. The source was peripheral blood, collected on day 0 of AZD1222 vaccination. The clonotype comes from an adult in good health.

CDR3 region: CASSYSDTGSYNEQFF. CDR3 sequence (DNA): TGTGCCAGCAGTTACTCGGACACCGGCTCCTACAATGAGCAGTTCTTC. V is TRBV6-5 and J is TRBJ2-1; D is possibly TRBD1 (5 bases). Germline V gene lookup returns CDR1 MNHEY and CDR2 SVGAGI. This CDR3 is built from 16 residues. With 0 bases removed from V and 0 bases from J, the gap between germline ends came to 9 bases.